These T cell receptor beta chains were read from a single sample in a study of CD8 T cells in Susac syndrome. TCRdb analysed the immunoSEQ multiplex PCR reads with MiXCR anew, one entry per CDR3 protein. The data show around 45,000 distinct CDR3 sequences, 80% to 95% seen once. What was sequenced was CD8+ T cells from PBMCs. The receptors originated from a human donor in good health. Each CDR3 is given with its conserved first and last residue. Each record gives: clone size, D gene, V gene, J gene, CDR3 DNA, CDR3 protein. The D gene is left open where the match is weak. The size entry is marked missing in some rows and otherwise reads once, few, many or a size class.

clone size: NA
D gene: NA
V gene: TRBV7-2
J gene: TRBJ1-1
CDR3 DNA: TGTGCCAGCAGCTTACCAGGCGCTTCGGCTTTCTTT
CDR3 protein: CASSLPGASAFF

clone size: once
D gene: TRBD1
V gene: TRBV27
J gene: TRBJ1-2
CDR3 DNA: TGTGCCAGCAGTTTTGGGCAGGGGGCCTTTGATGACTACACCTTC
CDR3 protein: CASSFGQGAFDDYTF

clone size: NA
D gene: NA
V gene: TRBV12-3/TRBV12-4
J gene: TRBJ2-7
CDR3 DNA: TGTGCTTCTGGTCGTCCAGGGATCATCCACGAGCAGTACTTC
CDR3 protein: CASGRPGIIHEQYF

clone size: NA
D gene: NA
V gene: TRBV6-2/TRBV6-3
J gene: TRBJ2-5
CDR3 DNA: TGTGCCAGCACTGTGCCGGGGGTCGGGTTACAAGAGACCCAGTACTTC
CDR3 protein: CASTVPGVGLQETQYF

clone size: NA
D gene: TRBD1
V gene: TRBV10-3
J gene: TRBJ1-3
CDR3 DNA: TGTGCCATCAGCGAACCCCCCGACGGGACAGGGATAGGAAACACCATATATTTT
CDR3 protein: CAISEPPDGTGIGNTIYF

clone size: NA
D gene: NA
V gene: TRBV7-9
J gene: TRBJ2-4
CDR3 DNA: TGTGCCAGCAGCTTTGGGGCTGCTCAGTACTTC
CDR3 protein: CASSFGAAQYF

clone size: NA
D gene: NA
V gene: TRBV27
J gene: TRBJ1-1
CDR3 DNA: TGTGCCAGCAGGGACATAGATTACACTGAAGCTTTCTTT
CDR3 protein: CASRDIDYTEAFF

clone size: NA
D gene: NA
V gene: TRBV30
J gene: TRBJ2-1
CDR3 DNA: TGTGCCTGGAGATTGGCGGGTCCGAGCTCCTACAATGAGCAGTTCTTC
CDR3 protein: CAWRLAGPSSYNEQFF

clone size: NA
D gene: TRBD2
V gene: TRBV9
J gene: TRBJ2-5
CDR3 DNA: TGTGCCAGCAGCGCCGGGGGACTAGCAGAGACCCAGTACTTC
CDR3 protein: CASSAGGLAETQYF

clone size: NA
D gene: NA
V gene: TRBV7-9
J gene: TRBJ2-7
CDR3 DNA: TGTGCCAGCAGCTTTCAACGGGGGACACCGTCCTACGAGCAGTACTTC
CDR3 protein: CASSFQRGTPSYEQYF

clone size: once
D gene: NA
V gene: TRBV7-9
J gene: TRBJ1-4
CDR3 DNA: TGTGCCAGCAGCCCCGAGCCGACAGCACCCAATGAAAAACTGTTTTTT
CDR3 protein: CASSPEPTAPNEKLFF

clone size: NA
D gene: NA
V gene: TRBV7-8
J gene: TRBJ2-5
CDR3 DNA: TGTGCCAGCAGCTTATGGGCGAAAGAGACCCAGTACTTC
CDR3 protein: CASSLWAKETQYF

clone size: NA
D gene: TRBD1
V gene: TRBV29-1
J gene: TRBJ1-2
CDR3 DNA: TGCAGCGTTGAGGGAGGGACAGAGATCTATGGCTACACCTTC
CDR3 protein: CSVEGGTEIYGYTF

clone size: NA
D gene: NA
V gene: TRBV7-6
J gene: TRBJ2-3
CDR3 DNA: TGTGCCAGCAGCTCAATCACAGATACGCAGTATTTT
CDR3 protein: CASSSITDTQYF

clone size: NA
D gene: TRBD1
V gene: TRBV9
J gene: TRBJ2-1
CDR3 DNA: TGTGCCAGCAGCGTGGGACAGGGAGACAATGAGCAGTTCTTC
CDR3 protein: CASSVGQGDNEQFF

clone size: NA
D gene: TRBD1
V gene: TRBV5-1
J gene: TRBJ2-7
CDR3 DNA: TGCGCCAGCAGCTTGACCTCGACAGGGGAAACCTCCTACGAGCAGTACTTC
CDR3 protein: CASSLTSTGETSYEQYF

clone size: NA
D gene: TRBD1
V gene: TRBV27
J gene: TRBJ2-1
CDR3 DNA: TGTGCCAGCAGTTTATCTAAAGGGGGCGTCCCTTACAATGAGCAGTTCTTC
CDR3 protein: CASSLSKGGVPYNEQFF

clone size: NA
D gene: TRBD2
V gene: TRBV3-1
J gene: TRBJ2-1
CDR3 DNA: TGTGCCAGCACCACGGGACTAGCGGAACTATTAACCTACAATGAGCAGTTCTTC
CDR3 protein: CASTTGLAELLTYNEQFF

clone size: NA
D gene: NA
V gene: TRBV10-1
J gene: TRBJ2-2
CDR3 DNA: TGCGCCAGCAGTGAGTCCCGGGGGTCATCATACACCGGGGAGCTGTTTTTT
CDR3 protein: CASSESRGSSYTGELFF

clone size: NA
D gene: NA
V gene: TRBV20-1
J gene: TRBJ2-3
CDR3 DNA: TGCAGTGCTAGAGGGATGCGTGATACGCAGTATTTT
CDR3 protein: CSARGMRDTQYF

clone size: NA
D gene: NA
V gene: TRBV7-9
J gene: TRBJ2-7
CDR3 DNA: TGTGCCAGCAGCTTAGCAGACTCGTCCTACGAGCAGTACTTC
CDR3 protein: CASSLADSSYEQYF

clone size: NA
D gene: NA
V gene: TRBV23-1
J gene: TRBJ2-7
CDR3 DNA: TGCGCCAGCAGTCATTGCTACGAGCAGTACTTC
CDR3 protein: CASSHCYEQYF

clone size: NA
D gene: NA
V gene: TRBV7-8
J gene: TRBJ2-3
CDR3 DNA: TGTGCCAGCAGCCCTTACGGGGGAGCCGCAGATACGCAGTATTTT
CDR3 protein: CASSPYGGAADTQYF

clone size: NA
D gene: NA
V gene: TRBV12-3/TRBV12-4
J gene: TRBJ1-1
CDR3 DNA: TGTGCCAGCAGTTTGGACCTGAACACTGAAGCTTTCTTT
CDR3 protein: CASSLDLNTEAFF

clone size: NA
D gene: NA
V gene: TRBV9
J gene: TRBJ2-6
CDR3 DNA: TGTGCCAGCAGCGTAGTGGGGACCCCGTCTGGGGCCAACGTCCTGACTTTC
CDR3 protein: CASSVVGTPSGANVLTF

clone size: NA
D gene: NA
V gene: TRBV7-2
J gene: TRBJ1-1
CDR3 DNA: TGTGCCAGCAGCTTAGAAGTTGGGCAGGATCTGAGGGACACTGAAGCTTTCTTT
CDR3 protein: CASSLEVGQDLRDTEAFF

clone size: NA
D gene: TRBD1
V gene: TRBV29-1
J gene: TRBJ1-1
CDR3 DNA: TGCAGCTTAACCGGGACAGCGGGGACTGAAGCTTTCTTT
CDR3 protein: CSLTGTAGTEAFF

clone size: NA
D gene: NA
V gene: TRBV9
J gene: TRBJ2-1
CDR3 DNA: TGTGCCAGCAGCGTAGCGGGAGTAGTTTCCAATGAGCAGTTCTTC
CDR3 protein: CASSVAGVVSNEQFF

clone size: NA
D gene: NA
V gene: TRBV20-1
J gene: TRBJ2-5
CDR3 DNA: TGCAGTGCTTTCCGGGTCGCCGCGTCATCTCAAGAGACCCAGTACTTC
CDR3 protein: CSAFRVAASSQETQYF

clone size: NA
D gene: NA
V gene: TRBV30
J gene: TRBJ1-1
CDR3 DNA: TGTGCCTGGAGTGTACAGGCCAACACTGAAGCTTTCTTT
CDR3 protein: CAWSVQANTEAFF

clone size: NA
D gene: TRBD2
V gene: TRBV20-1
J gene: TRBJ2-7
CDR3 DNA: TGCAGTGCTCGCGGACTAGCAGGCCTCGAGCAGTACTTC
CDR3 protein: CSARGLAGLEQYF

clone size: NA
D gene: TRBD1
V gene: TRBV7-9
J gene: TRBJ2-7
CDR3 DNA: TGTGCCAGCAGGCCCCCCGGGACAGGGGGCACCTACGAGCAGTACTTC
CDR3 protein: CASRPPGTGGTYEQYF

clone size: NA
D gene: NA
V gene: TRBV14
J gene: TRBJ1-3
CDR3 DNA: TGTGCCAGCAGCCAAGTGGGCAGAGCCTCTGGAAACACCATATATTTT
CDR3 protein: CASSQVGRASGNTIYF

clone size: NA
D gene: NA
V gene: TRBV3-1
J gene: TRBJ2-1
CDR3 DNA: TGTGCCAGCAGCCGACTGCCTAGAAACAATGAGCAGTTCTTC
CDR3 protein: CASSRLPRNNEQFF

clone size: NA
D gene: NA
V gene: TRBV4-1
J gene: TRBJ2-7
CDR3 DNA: TGCGCCAGCAGCCAAGATCAGCGGGCAGGAGCCTACGAGCAGTACTTC
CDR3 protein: CASSQDQRAGAYEQYF

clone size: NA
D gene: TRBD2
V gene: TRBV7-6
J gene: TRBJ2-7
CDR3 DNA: TGTGCCAGCAGCAGAGGGACTAGCGGGAGTTACGAGCAGTACTTC
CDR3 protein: CASSRGTSGSYEQYF

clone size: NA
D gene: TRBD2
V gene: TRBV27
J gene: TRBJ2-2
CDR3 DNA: TGTGCCAGCAGTTTGACAGCGGGAGGCAACACCGGGGAGCTGTTTTTT
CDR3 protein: CASSLTAGGNTGELFF

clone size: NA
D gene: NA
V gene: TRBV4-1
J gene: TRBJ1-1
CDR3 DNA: TGCGCCAGCAGCCAACGACAGCCCCTGAACACTGAAGCTTTCTTT
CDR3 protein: CASSQRQPLNTEAFF

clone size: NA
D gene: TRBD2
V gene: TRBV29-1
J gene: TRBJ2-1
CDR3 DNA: TGCAGCCTTATCCTAGCGGGAGTAAGGAATGAGCAGTTCTTC
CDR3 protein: CSLILAGVRNEQFF

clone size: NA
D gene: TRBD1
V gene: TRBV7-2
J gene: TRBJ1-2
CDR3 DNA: TGTGCCAGCAGCTTATCCGGGACAGGGGGACGTGCCTATGGCTACACCTTC
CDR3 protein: CASSLSGTGGRAYGYTF

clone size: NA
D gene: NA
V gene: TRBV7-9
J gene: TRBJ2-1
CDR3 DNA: TGTGCCAGCAGCTTAAGCTGGGATGAGCAGTTCTTC
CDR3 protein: CASSLSWDEQFF

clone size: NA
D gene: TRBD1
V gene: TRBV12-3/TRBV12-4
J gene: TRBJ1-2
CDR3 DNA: TGTGCCAGCACCTATTATGGGGGAACCGGACAGGGCCGAAATGGCTACACCTTC
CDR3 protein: CASTYYGGTGQGRNGYTF

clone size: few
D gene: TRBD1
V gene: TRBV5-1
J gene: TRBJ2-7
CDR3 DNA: TGCGCCAGCAGGACAGGGGGCTCCCACGAGCAGTACTTC
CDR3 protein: CASRTGGSHEQYF

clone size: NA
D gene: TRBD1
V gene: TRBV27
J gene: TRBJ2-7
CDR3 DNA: TGTGCCAGCAGTTTGGCCGGATCCGGGACAGACTACGAGCAGTACTTC
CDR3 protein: CASSLAGSGTDYEQYF

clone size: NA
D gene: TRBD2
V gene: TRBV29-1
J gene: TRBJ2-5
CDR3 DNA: TGCAGCGTTGAAGGACTAGCGGCCCAAGAGGCCCAGTACTTC
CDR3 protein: CSVEGLAAQEAQYF

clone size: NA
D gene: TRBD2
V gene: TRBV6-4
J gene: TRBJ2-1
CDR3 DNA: TGTGCCAGCAGTGAGACTAGCGGCTCCTACAATGAGCAGTTCTTC
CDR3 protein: CASSETSGSYNEQFF

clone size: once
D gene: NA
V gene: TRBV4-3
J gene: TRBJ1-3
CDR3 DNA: TGCGCCAGCAGCCAACCGGGCTACACCATATATTTT
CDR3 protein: CASSQPGYTIYF

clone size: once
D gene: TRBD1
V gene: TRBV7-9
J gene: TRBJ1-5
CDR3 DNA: TGTGCCAGCAGCTTAGTCGGGACAGGGGATCAGCCCCAGCATTTT
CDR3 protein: CASSLVGTGDQPQHF

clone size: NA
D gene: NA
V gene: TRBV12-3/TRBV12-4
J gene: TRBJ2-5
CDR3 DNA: TGTGCCAGCAGTTTAAGGGCGGGAGAGACCCAGTACTTC
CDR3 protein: CASSLRAGETQYF

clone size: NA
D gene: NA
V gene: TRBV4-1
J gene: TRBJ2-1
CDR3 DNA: TGCGCCAGCAGCCCGAGTAGCCTTGACAATGAGCAGTTCTTC
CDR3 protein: CASSPSSLDNEQFF

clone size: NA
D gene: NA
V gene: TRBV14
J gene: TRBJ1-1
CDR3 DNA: TGTGCCAGCAGCCAAGAAAGGAATGCGAACACTGAAGCTTTCTTT
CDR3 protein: CASSQERNANTEAFF

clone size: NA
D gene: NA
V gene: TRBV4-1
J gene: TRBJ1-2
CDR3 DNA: TGCGCCAGCAGCCAAGATCGGCAGCCTAACTATGGCTACACCTTC
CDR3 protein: CASSQDRQPNYGYTF

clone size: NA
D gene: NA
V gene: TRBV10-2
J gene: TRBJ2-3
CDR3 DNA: TGCGCCAGCACCACCCCGGGGTCCTCCTCCACAGATACGCAGTATTTT
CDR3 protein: CASTTPGSSSTDTQYF

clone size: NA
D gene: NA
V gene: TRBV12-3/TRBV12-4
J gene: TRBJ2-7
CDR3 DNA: TGTGCCAGCAGCCCCGGGACGGCCCGGGACGAGCAGTACTTC
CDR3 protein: CASSPGTARDEQYF

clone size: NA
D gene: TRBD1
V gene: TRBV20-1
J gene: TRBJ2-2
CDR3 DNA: TGCAGTGCTAGAGCTCCGGGACAGGGGGACACCGGGGAGCTGTTTTTT
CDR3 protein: CSARAPGQGDTGELFF

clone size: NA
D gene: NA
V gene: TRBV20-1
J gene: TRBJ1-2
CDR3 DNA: TGCAGTGCTAGTGAAACCACTAACTATGGCTACACCTTC
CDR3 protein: CSASETTNYGYTF